Shown below are 5 T cell receptor beta chains from a single sample sequenced in a study of cytotoxic CD8 clonotypes in ibrutinib-treated CLL. Sequenced by immunoSEQ multiplex PCR; TCRdb stores in-frame clones only, minus some. This table has more than 200,000 clones, around 70% appearing once. Sequencing used PBMCs, obtained after 24 months of ibrutinib treatment. These receptors came from a human donor with chronic lymphocytic leukemia.

V gene TRBV7-2 combines with J gene TRBJ1-3, with a possible D match to TRBD1 (5 bases). CDR1 SGHTA and CDR2 FQGNSA come from the germline V gene. Trimming took off 2 bases at V and 0 bases at J, with 11 bases between the two ends. CDR3 length: 16 amino acids. CDR3 sequence reads: CASSLKDSPSGNTIYF. The CDR3 nucleotides are TGTGCCAGCAGCTTAAAAGACAGCCCCTCTGGAAACACCATATATTTT.

This clone showed up just a few times. The chain carries TRBV7-3 and TRBJ2-2; 7 bases match TRBD2. Germline loops: CDR1 SGHTA, CDR2 FQGTGA. The CDR3 contains 16 residues. The J segment lost 5 bases and the V segment lost 5 bases, leaving 11 bases of the junction unmatched. The CDR3 spells CASSPREGAVTGELFF. Written as DNA, the CDR3 is TGTGCCAGCAGCCCTAGGGAGGGAGCAGTTACCGGGGAGCTGTTTTTT.

In DNA form, the CDR3 reads TGTGCCAGCAGTTACTCGGGGGCGGGCCCTGAAGCTTTCTTT. This encodes CASSYSGAGPEAFF. The V gene is TRBV6-6, the J gene TRBJ1-1; TRBD1 might be the D (6 bases). The V gene's germline CDR1 is MNHNY and CDR2 SVGAGI (reference sequence). CDR3 length equals 14 residues. With 0 bases removed from V and 6 bases from J, the gap between germline ends came to 11 bases.

The chain employs TRBV7-2 and TRBJ2-7, with D perhaps being TRBD1 or TRBD2 (5 bases each). Germline CDR1 and CDR2: SGHTA and FQGNSA. The CDR3 is 12 residues long. Trimming removed 4 bases at V and 6 bases at J, with 10 bases between. In nucleotides, the CDR3 is TGTGCCAGCAGCTCCTCAGGGACCGAGCAGTACTTC. Translating gives CASSSSGTEQYF. Full variable domain (missing parts from reference TRBV7-2 and TRBJ2-7): GAGVSQSPSNKVTEKGKDVELRCDPISGHTALYWYRQSLGQGLEFLIYFQGNSAPDKSGLPSDRFSAERTGGSVSTLTIQRTQQEDSAVYLCASSSSGTEQYFGPGTRLTVT.

The chain couples TRBV30 to TRBJ2-1, with D possibly being TRBD2 (5 bases). V dropped 6 bases and J dropped 7 bases, with 7 bases sitting between them. Germline lookup yields CDR1 GTSNPN and CDR2 SVGIG (reference sequence). The CDR3 contains 10 residues. The CDR3 is CACSGNEQFF. The CDR3 region has the DNA TGTGCCTGCTCGGGGAATGAGCAGTTCTTC.